These 3 T cell receptor beta chains were sequenced from one sample in a study of blood T cell repertoires in COVID-19. The protocol was immunoSEQ multiplex PCR, while the TCRdb copy is restricted to in-frame clones and leaves out a portion. The profile shows fewer than 300,000 clones, approximately 93% of them singletons. The specimen sequenced was peripheral blood. These receptors were collected from a woman in her 30s with COVID-19, enrolled during active disease.

This clone has just one count. The rearrangement links TRBV18 to TRBJ1-5; the match to TRBD1 covers 7 bases. V shed 2 bases, J shed 2 bases, and the junction held 3 bases outside the gene matches. Germline V lookup: CDR1 KGHSH, CDR2 LQKENI. This CDR3 region has 15 residues. CDR3 sequence (DNA): TGTGCCAGCTCACCAACAGGGGAGGGCAATCAGCCCCAGCATTTT. Translated: CASSPTGEGNQPQHF.

In this sample, this clone turned up once. J is TRBJ2-7 and V is TRBV14; 11 bases are shared with TRBD2. The CDR3 extends over 16 amino acids. The germline V gene encodes CDR1 SGHDN and CDR2 FVKESK. J was trimmed by 3 bases and V by 3 bases; bases with no gene match: 7. The CDR3 reads CASSQDSGRAVYEQYF. In DNA form, the CDR3 reads TGTGCCAGCAGCCAGGATAGCGGGAGGGCCGTCTACGAGCAGTACTTC.

V usage is TRBV11-3 and J usage is TRBJ2-7; D is perhaps TRBD2 (5 bases). The CDR3 is 12 residues long. CDR1 is SGHNT and CDR2 is YENEEA in the germline V gene. V was shortened by 0 bases and J by 7 bases, with 7 bases between the two germline ends. The CDR3 region has the DNA TGTGCCAGCAGCTTAGATCCGGGGGAGCAGTACTTC. Its translation: CASSLDPGEQYF.